Following are 13 T cell receptor beta chains from one sample sequenced in a study of blood T cell repertoires in COVID-19. The protocol was immunoSEQ multiplex PCR, while the TCRdb copy is restricted to in-frame clones and leaves out a portion. The repertoire has a few hundred thousand clones, around 87% of them found once; the top ten carry 7.8%. Sequenced input: peripheral blood. These receptors originate from a woman aged 45-60 years who had recovered from COVID-19.

The count of this clone is one. This sequence joins TRBV5-4 and TRBJ2-6; possible D gene TRBD2, 6 bases. The CDR3 sequence is 15 residues long. V lost 4 bases and J 1 base, leaving 9 bases between the germline ends. Germline loops: CDR1 SGHNT, CDR2 YYREEE (reference sequence). The CDR3 is CASSIGGSGANVLTF. DNA of the CDR3: TGTGCCAGCAGCATCGGGGGATCTGGGGCCAACGTCCTGACTTTC.

The V gene is TRBV28, the J gene TRBJ1-3; 8 bases fit TRBD1. Germline V CDR1 and CDR2: MDHEN, SYDVKM. V shed 4 bases, J shed 3 bases, and the junction held 8 bases outside the gene matches. CDR3 size: 16 residues. The CDR3 spells CASSSQGANGGNTIYF. CDR3 bases: TGTGCCAGCAGTTCCCAGGGGGCGAATGGTGGAAACACCATATATTTT.

The J gene is TRBJ1-2, the V gene TRBV4-2; D possibly corresponds to TRBD1 (6 bases). The germline gives CDR1 LGHNA, CDR2 YNFKEQ. The CDR3 covers 18 residues. V shed 3 bases and J shed 4 bases, with 24 bases lying between them. The CDR3 nucleotides are TGTGCCAGCAGCCATCCGAGAGGGGGTACTGATCGGTTCTATGGCTACACCTTC. Translating gives CASSHPRGGTDRFYGYTF.

The rearrangement uses TRBV5-5 and TRBJ2-5, with 8 nucleotides matching TRBD1. This CDR3 spans 16 amino acids. Germline V gene data show CDR1 as SGHKS and CDR2 as YYEKEE (reference sequence). The J segment lost 5 bases and the V segment lost 2 bases, leaving 11 bases of the junction unmatched. CDR3 protein: CASSFFPPGGRETQYF. CDR3 in DNA: TGTGCCAGCAGCTTCTTTCCCCCAGGGGGCCGCGAGACCCAGTACTTC.

The J gene is TRBJ2-6, the V gene TRBV7-2; 7 nucleotides match TRBD2. The junction had 13 bases not matched to a gene; V was cut back by 5 bases and J by 0 bases. The germline V gene has CDR1 SGHTA and CDR2 FQGNSA. The CDR3 is made up of 19 amino acids. For the CDR3, the DNA is TGTGCCAGCAGCCCCCGTTGGGCTAGCGGAGGCTCTGGGGCCAACGTCCTGACTTTC. Encoded protein: CASSPRWASGGSGANVLTF.

The J gene is TRBJ2-3, the V gene TRBV27, with 9 bases identical to TRBD1. Per the germline V gene, CDR1 is MNHEY and CDR2 is SMNVEV (reference sequence). The V segment lost 4 bases and the J segment 3 bases; nucleotides outside the gene matches: 5. The CDR3 length is 15 residues. The CDR3 protein is CASSYRDRATDTQYF. The CDR3 DNA sequence: TGTGCCAGCAGTTACCGGGACAGGGCGACAGATACGCAGTATTTT.

The chain employs TRBV7-8 and TRBJ1-2; D call uncertain. Trimming shortened V by 4 bases and J by 4 bases, and 16 bases separated the two germline ends. Germline lookup yields CDR1 SGHVS and CDR2 FQNEAQ. The length of the CDR3 is 15 residues. Here the CDR3 DNA reads TGTGCCAGCAGCTCAAGACAAGGTCCCATCTATGGCTACACCTTC. It specifies CASSSRQGPIYGYTF.

This CDR3 is CASSYGSGHNSPLHF. CDR3 DNA sequence: TGTGCCAGCAGTTACGGTAGCGGGCATAATTCACCCCTCCACTTT. V gene TRBV6-5 combines with J gene TRBJ1-6, with D unresolved. The V gene's germline CDR1 is MNHEY and CDR2 SVGAGI. This CDR3 is 15 amino acids long. V lost 2 bases to trimming and J lost 5 bases, with 10 bases between them.

The rearrangement uses TRBV10-1 and TRBJ1-6; D gene uncertain. Looked up from germline, CDR1 is WNHNN and CDR2 is SYGVQD (reference sequence). V was trimmed by 8 bases and J by 12 bases, leaving 17 bases between them. The CDR3 length is 13 residues. CDR3 nucleotide sequence: TGCGCCAGCCCGGACTGGACCAATGGACCCCTCCACTTT. This encodes CASPDWTNGPLHF.

In this sample, this clone turned up a few times. The chain is built from TRBV4-1 and TRBJ1-2; TRBD1 matches at 9 bases. Germline V gene lookup returns CDR1 MGHRA and CDR2 YSYEKL. V lost 1 base, J lost 4 bases, and 7 bases stayed unmatched. The CDR3 length is 16 residues. CDR3 region: CASSQASGQGIYGYTF. As DNA, the CDR3 is TGCGCCAGCAGCCAAGCCTCGGGACAGGGTATCTATGGCTACACCTTC.

This clone was detected only once. The genes are TRBV3-1 (or the pseudogene TRBV3-2) and TRBJ1-4; D gene uncertain. CDR1 is LGHDT and CDR2 is YNNKEL in the germline V gene (reference sequence). This CDR3 contains 14 residues. The V gene lost 0 bases and the J gene lost 4 bases, with 6 bases spanning the gap. The CDR3 sequence is CASSQEGYNEKLFF. In nucleotides, the CDR3 is TGTGCCAGCAGCCAAGAGGGCTATAATGAAAAACTGTTTTTT.

This clone occurred once. The CDR3 here is CAWSYYTEAFF. The CDR3 DNA follows: TGTGCCTGGAGTTATTACACTGAAGCTTTCTTT. The V call is TRBV30, the J call TRBJ1-1; no clear D gene. CDR1 is GTSNPN, CDR2 SVGIG, per germline (reference sequence). CDR3 length: 11 residues. The ends were cut back, 2 bases at V and 3 bases at J, with 4 bases in the middle.

This clone has just one count. The rearrangement joins TRBV7-8 to TRBJ1-5, with D possibly TRBD1 on 5 matching bases. This CDR3 is 15 amino acids long. V lost 2 bases and J lost 7, with 15 bases in between. Germline CDR1 reads SGHVS; CDR2 reads FQNEAQ. The CDR3 coding sequence is TGTGCCAGCAGCTTAAGTCGGCAGGGTGGGCAGCCCCAGCATTTT. Translated: CASSLSRQGGQPQHF.